A single TCR beta chain is shown here with its context. The data belong to a study of early stage breast cancer tumors. Study in general: Most invasive tumors, twelve of 16, were ER+/PR+/HER2-.

The germline gives CDR1 KGHSH, CDR2 LQKENI. The CDR3 is made up of 15 amino acids. Trimming took off 0 bases at V and 0 bases at J, with 6 bases between the two ends. This table comes from immunoSEQ multiplex PCR, and its TCRdb copy is limited to in-frame clones, with some not included. The sample holds around 28,000 clones; 70% to 75% are singletons and the top ten take around a tenth. This receptor was taken from a person aged 30 to 39 with breast cancer. Sequenced input: breast tumor tissue. The chain uses TRBV18 and TRBJ1-3; D call uncertain. Written as DNA, the CDR3 is TGTGCCAGCTCACCACCGGCCATCTCTGGAAACACCATATATTTT. It yields the protein CASSPPAISGNTIYF. The whole variable domain, remainder taken from reference TRBV18 and TRBJ1-3, is NAGVMQNPRHLVRRRGQEARLRCSPMKGHSHVYWYRQLPEEGLKFMVYLQKENIIDESGMPKERFSAEFPKEGPSILRIQQVVRGDSAAYFCASSPPAISGNTIYFGEGSWLTVV.